The clone carrying this TCR beta chain turned up a few times. Trimming at V came to 5 bases and at J to 4 bases, leaving 7 bases not matched to a gene. CDR1 is SGHAT, CDR2 FQNNGV, per germline. The CDR3 is made up of 14 amino acids. For TCRbeta, the library was prepared with unique molecular identifiers. TCRdb processed the PCR reads anew with MiXCR; each CDR3 protein has one entry. The sample carries more than 450,000 distinct CDR3 sequences, around 16% recorded once. These data originate in a study of T-cell reconstitution after alpha-beta-depleted transplantation in children. The chain is built from TRBV11-2 and TRBJ1-2, with TRBD1 identical over 7 bases. The clonotype originates from a human donor who donated a stem cell graft to a child with acute lymphoblastic leukemia. The sample consisted of PBMCs from the stem cell graft donor, taken from the stem cell graft. The CDR3 is CASSNTGEGYGYTF. The CDR3 nucleotides read TGTGCCAGCAGCAACACAGGGGAAGGCTATGGCTACACCTTC.